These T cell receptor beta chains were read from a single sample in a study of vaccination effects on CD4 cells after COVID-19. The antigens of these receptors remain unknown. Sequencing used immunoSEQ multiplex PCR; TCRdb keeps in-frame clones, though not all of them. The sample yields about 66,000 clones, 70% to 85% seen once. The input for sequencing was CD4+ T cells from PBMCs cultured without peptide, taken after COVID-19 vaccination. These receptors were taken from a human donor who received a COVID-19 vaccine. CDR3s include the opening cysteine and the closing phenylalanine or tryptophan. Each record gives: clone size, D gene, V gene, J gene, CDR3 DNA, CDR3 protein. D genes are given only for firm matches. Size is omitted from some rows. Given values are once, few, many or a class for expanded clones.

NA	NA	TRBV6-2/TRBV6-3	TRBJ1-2	TGTGCCAGCAACCCTCAGGACCCCGGAAGGGGCTACACCTTC	CASNPQDPGRGYTF
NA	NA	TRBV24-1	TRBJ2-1	TGTGCCACCAGTGATCCCCGGGGAGCCAATGAGCAGTTCTTC	CATSDPRGANEQFF
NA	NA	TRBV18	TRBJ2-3	TGTGCCAGCTCACCCGCCGGGGGCGGGACAGATACGCAGTATTTT	CASSPAGGGTDTQYF
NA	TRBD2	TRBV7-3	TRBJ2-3	TGTGCCAGCGGGTTGGGAGGGGCAGATACGCAGTATTTT	CASGLGGADTQYF
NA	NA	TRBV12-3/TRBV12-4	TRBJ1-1	TGTGCCAGTTGCCTCTTTGCATCCACTGAAGCTTTCTTT	CASCLFASTEAFF
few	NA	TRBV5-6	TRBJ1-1	TGTGCCAGCAGCTTTTTGTCTGCGAACACTGAAGCTTTCTTT	CASSFLSANTEAFF
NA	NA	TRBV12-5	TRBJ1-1	TGTGCTAGTGGTTTGGTACGCCCCCCGGAGCGGACTGAAGCTTTCTTT	CASGLVRPPERTEAFF
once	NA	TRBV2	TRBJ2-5	TGTGCCAGCAGTGACAGGGCCCAAGAGACCCAGTACTTC	CASSDRAQETQYF
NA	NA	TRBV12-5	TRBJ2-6	TGTGCTAGTGGTTTGGTGATGTGGGCCTTCACAACGGGGGCCAACGTCCTGACTTTC	CASGLVMWAFTTGANVLTF
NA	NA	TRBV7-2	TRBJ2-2	TGTGCCAGAGATCCCCGGACACCTAACACCGGGGAGCTGTTTTTT	CARDPRTPNTGELFF
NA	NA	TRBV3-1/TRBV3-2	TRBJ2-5	TGTGCCAGCAGCCAAGGGCACGAACAAGAGACCCAGTACTTC	CASSQGHEQETQYF
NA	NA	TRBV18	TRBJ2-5	TGTGCCAGCTCACCTCAGGGAGGAGAGACCCAGTACTTC	CASSPQGGETQYF
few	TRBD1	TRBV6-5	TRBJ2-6	TGTGCCGGACAGGTGAGCTCTGGGGCCAACGTCCTGACTTTC	CAGQVSSGANVLTF
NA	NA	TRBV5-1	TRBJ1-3	TGCGCCAGCAGCTTGCCGCAGGGAATCACTGGAAACACCATATATTTT	CASSLPQGITGNTIYF
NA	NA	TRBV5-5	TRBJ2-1	TGTGCCAGCAGCTTGGGGCCTAGGCCTAGCTCCTACAATGAGCAGTTCTTC	CASSLGPRPSSYNEQFF
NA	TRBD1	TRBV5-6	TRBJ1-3	TGTGCCAGCAGCGCGGGACAGGGAACTGGAAACACCATATATTTT	CASSAGQGTGNTIYF
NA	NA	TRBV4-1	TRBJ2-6	TGCGCCAGCAGCCCCCGTCTGGGGGCCAACGTCCTGACTTTC	CASSPRLGANVLTF
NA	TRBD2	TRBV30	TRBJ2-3	TGTGCCTGGAGCATGCGGGGACTAGGGCCAGATACGCAGTATTTT	CAWSMRGLGPDTQYF
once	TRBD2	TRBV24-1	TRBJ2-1	TGTGCCACCAGGCCTAGCGGGCACAATGAGCAGTTCTTC	CATRPSGHNEQFF
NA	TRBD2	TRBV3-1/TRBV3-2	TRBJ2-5	TGTGCCAGCAGCCAAATGCTAGCGGGAGCCTCAGGGACCCAGTACTTC	CASSQMLAGASGTQYF
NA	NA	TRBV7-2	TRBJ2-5	TGTGCCAGCAGCTTGTCCGAGACCCAGTACTTC	CASSLSETQYF
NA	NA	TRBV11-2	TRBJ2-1	TGTGCCAGCAGGGACCCGTCCTCCTACAATGAGCAGTTCTTC	CASRDPSSYNEQFF
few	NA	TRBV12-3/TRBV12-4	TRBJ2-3	TGTGCCAGCAGTTTGGGGCCTGCAGATACGCAGTATTTT	CASSLGPADTQYF
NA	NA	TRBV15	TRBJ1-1	TGTGCCACCGCCTCGGGGGGAGATGCTTTCTTT	CATASGGDAFF
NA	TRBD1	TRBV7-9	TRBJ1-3	TGTGCCAGCAGCTTTCGGGACAGGGGATTGGGAAACACCATATATTTT	CASSFRDRGLGNTIYF
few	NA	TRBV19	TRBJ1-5	TGTGCCAGTAGTATAGATGCGGGCCTGGGTCCCCAGCATTTT	CASSIDAGLGPQHF
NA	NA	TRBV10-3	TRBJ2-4	TGTGCCATCAGCAAGGACCCGTGGAACATTCAGTACTTC	CAISKDPWNIQYF
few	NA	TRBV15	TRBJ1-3	TGTGCCACCAGCAGAGATTTTGCACAGTCACGAATCGCCGGCTCTGGAAACACCATATATTTT	CATSRDFAQSRIAGSGNTIYF
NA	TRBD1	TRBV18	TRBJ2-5	TGTGCCAGCTCACCTGGACAGGCGTACCAAGAGACCCAGTACTTC	CASSPGQAYQETQYF
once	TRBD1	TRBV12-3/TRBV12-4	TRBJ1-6	TGTGCCAGCAGGGGACAGCCAGGTTCACCCCTCCACTTT	CASRGQPGSPLHF
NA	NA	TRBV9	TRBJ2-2	TGTGCCAGCAGCCTAAGAGGAGGGTCCGGGGAGCTGTTTTTT	CASSLRGGSGELFF
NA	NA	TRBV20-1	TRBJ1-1	TGCAGCGGCAATGCGAACACTGAAGCTTTCTTT	CSGNANTEAFF
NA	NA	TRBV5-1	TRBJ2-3	TGCGCCAGCCGTGAAGGGGGAACAGATACGCAGTATTTT	CASREGGTDTQYF
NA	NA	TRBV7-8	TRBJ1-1	TGTGCCAGCAGCTTAGTTACAGGGTTGACTGAAGCTTTCTTT	CASSLVTGLTEAFF
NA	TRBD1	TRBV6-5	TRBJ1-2	TGTGCCAGCAGATCAGGGGGGTTAGCTAACTATGGCTACACCTTC	CASRSGGLANYGYTF
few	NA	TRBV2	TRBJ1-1	TGTGCCAGCAGTCTAGGGGGGACCGTGAACACTGAAGCTTTCTTT	CASSLGGTVNTEAFF
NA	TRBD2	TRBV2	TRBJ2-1	TGTGCCAGCAGAAGGACTAGCGCATACAATGAGCAGTTCTTC	CASRRTSAYNEQFF
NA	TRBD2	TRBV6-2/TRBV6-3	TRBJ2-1	TGTGCCAGCAGTTCCGGACTAGCGGGGGGTAATGAGCAGTTCTTC	CASSSGLAGGNEQFF
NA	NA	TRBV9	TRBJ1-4	TGTGCCAGCAGCGACCTTAGATCCGGGGGCTCTAATGAAAAACTGTTTTTT	CASSDLRSGGSNEKLFF
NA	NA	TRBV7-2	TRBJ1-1	TGTGCCAGCAGCTTACAGGGCCCCTCAAACACTGAAGCTTTCTTT	CASSLQGPSNTEAFF
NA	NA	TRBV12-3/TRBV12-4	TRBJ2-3	TGTGCCAGCAGTTTACGAGAGGGTTGGGCGCAGTATTTT	CASSLREGWAQYF
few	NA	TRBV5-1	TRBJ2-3	TGCGCCAGCAGCTTGGGGACTTTCTCAGATACGCAGTATTTT	CASSLGTFSDTQYF
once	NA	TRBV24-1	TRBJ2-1	TGTGCCACCAGCGGGACGGACGGAACCTACCCCAATGAGCAGTTCTTC	CATSGTDGTYPNEQFF
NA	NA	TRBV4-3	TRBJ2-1	TGCGCCAGCAGCCAACAGCGGAACTACAATGAGCAGTTCTTC	CASSQQRNYNEQFF
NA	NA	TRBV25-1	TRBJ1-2	TGTGCCAGCAGTGAACGACTGGACCTCGGGGGCTACACCTTC	CASSERLDLGGYTF
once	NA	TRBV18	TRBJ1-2	TGTGCCAGCTCACCCGCGGCGGGCTCCCGGCAGGGCTACACCTTC	CASSPAAGSRQGYTF
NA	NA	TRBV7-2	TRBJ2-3	TGTGCCAGCAGCTTCCTCAGGGGGGCTAGCACAGATACGCAGTATTTT	CASSFLRGASTDTQYF
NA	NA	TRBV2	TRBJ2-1	TGTGCCAGCTCGGCAGGGCAGAGCTCCTACAATGAGCAGTTCTTC	CASSAGQSSYNEQFF
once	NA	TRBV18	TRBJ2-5	TGTGCCAGCTCACCGCAAGAAGAGACCCAGTACTTC	CASSPQEETQYF
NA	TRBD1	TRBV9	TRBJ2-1	TGTGCCAGCAGCGCCGGGACAGGCTCGTACAATGAGCAGTTCTTC	CASSAGTGSYNEQFF
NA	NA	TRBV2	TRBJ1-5	TGTGCCAGCAGATCGGTACAGGGTGGAAATCAGCCCCAGCATTTT	CASRSVQGGNQPQHF
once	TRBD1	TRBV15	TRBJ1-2	TGTGCCACCAGCAGACTAGCTGGGACAGGGGGATATGGCTACACCTTC	CATSRLAGTGGYGYTF
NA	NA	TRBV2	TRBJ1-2	TGTGCCATATATACCCTCGGAGGCTACACCTTC	CAIYTLGGYTF
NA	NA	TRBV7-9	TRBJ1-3	TGTGCCAGCAGCTTAGAAGGGACGGTCTCTGGAAACACCATATATTTT	CASSLEGTVSGNTIYF
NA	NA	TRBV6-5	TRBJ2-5	TGTGCCAGCAGCTGGGAGGGGGCATTGGAGACCCAGTACTTC	CASSWEGALETQYF
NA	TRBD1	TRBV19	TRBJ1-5	TGTGCCAGTAGTAAGGGGGACAGGGGGTTTCAGCCCCAGCATTTT	CASSKGDRGFQPQHF
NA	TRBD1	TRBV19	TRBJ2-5	TGTGCCAGTAGTGATGGGACAGGGGGCCGAGAGACCCAGTACTTC	CASSDGTGGRETQYF
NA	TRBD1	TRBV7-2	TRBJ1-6	TGTGCCAGCAGCTTGACAGGGTTAGGGTCACCCCTCCACTTT	CASSLTGLGSPLHF
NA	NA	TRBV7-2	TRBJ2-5	TGTGCCAGCAGCCCAGGTCGGGCGGTGGAGACCCAGTACTTC	CASSPGRAVETQYF
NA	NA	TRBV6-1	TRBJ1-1	TGTGCCAGCAGTGAAAGGCTTAACACTGAAGCTTTCTTT	CASSERLNTEAFF